This T cell receptor beta chain originates from a study of blood T cell repertoires in COVID-19. Turning to the study itself: The United States, Italy and Spain were the sources of the acute and convalescent COVID-19 samples.

Trimming removed 1 base from V and 5 bases from J, with 16 bases in between. Germline CDR1 reads LNHDA; CDR2 reads SQIVND (reference sequence). This CDR3 is 16 amino acids long. In the original processing: It was from reference gene primer amplification that nucleated cell counts were estimated. Sequenced by immunoSEQ multiplex PCR; TCRdb stores in-frame clones only, minus some. That table gives V, J and clone size, and the DNA gave D and trimming. The sample has more than 80,000 clones, just under 80% seen once. Sequencing was done on a sample of peripheral blood. The sequence was obtained from a human donor in a cohort sampled during active COVID-19. The chain has TRBV19 and TRBJ2-3, with D possibly being TRBD1 (7 bases). The CDR3: CASSIGGTALLDTQYF. The CDR3 DNA is TGTGCCAGTAGTATAGGCGGGACAGCGCTCCTAGATACGCAGTATTTT.